Listed below are T cell receptor beta chains from one sample, sequenced in a study of shared clonotypes between healthy human individuals. TCRdb keeps only in-frame clones here, not all; method: immunoSEQ multiplex PCR. Of 2 million to 2.5 million clones in the sample, about 90% were seen once. The sequenced sample was naive CD4+ T cells from PBMCs. All receptors come from a man between 18 and 29 years old in good health. Some clones in this sample may be carry-over from other donors' samples. Each CDR3 is given with its conserved first and last residue. The D gene is left open where the match is weak. Clone size appears in some rows only: once, few, many, or a class for an expanded clone.

once	TRBV10-2	TRBJ2-2	.	TGCGCCAGCAGTGAATCGCGGGTGTTGAGCGGGGAGCTGTTTTTT	CASSESRVLSGELFF
.	TRBV6-4	TRBJ2-1	TRBD2	TGTGCCAGCAGTGACTTTAGCGGGAGCTCCTACAATGAGCAGTTCTTC	CASSDFSGSSYNEQFF
.	TRBV28	TRBJ1-1	TRBD1	TGTGCCAGCAGTTTGCCAGGGGGCACACACACTGAAGCTTTCTTT	CASSLPGGTHTEAFF
.	TRBV5-4	TRBJ2-7	TRBD2	TGTGCCAGCAGCTTGGCACTAGCGGGAGGACTCTACGAGCAGTACTTC	CASSLALAGGLYEQYF
.	TRBV11-2	TRBJ1-2	TRBD1	TGTGCCAGCAGTTCTAGAGACAGGGCTCGTTCTCCTAACTATGGCTACACCTTC	CASSSRDRARSPNYGYTF
.	TRBV27	TRBJ2-2	TRBD2	TGTGCCAGCAGTTGGACTAGCGGGAGTATTGGCGGGGAGCTGTTTTTT	CASSWTSGSIGGELFF
.	TRBV7-3	TRBJ2-2	.	TGTGCCAGCACGACCGGGACTCTGACCGGGGAGCTGTTTTTT	CASTTGTLTGELFF
.	TRBV2	TRBJ2-5	.	TGTGCCAGCAGTCTACAGGGCCGAGAGACCCAGTACTTC	CASSLQGRETQYF
.	TRBV5-6	TRBJ1-2	.	TGTGCCAGCAGGCCGGCAGGAGGGGGCTATGGCTACACCTTC	CASRPAGGGYGYTF
once	TRBV7-8	TRBJ2-7	TRBD2	TGTGCCAGCAGCGGGGGATGGGACTACTTCTACGAGCAGTACTTC	CASSGGWDYFYEQYF
once	TRBV4-3	TRBJ2-1	.	TGCGCCAGCAGCCAAGAATCCAGGGGGGCTGTATCCAGGCAGTTCTTC	CASSQESRGAVSRQFF
.	TRBV28	TRBJ1-2	TRBD1	TGTGCCAGCAGTTTCCCGGGACAGCGAGGTGGCTACACCTTC	CASSFPGQRGGYTF
few	TRBV5-1	TRBJ2-7	.	TGCGCCAGCCACCTAGGGGACGAGCAGTACTTC	CASHLGDEQYF
.	TRBV18	TRBJ2-7	TRBD2	TGTGCCAGCTCACCAGGGACTAGCGGGAGTTACGAGCAGTACTTC	CASSPGTSGSYEQYF
.	TRBV14	TRBJ2-5	TRBD2	TGTGCCAGCAGTCGGGGACTAGCGGGAGATGGGGAGACCCAGTACTTC	CASSRGLAGDGETQYF
.	TRBV5-6	TRBJ2-7	.	TGTGCCAGCAGCTTGTACGGACAGTCCTACGAGCAGTACTTC	CASSLYGQSYEQYF
.	TRBV29-1	TRBJ1-2	.	TGCAGCGTTGAAGAGCGTGCGACGGGAGGGGGTCAAGCTAACTATGGCTACACCTTC	CSVEERATGGGQANYGYTF
.	TRBV2	TRBJ2-5	TRBD2	TGTGCCAGCAGTGAATTTCCGCCCCTCGGGGCTAGCGGGAAGGGGGAGACCCAGTACTTC	CASSEFPPLGASGKGETQYF
.	TRBV7-2	TRBJ1-2	.	TGTGCCAGCAGCTTACTCTCCCCTGCGAAATATGGCTACACCTTC	CASSLLSPAKYGYTF
.	TRBV20-1	TRBJ2-1	.	TGCAGTGCCAGGGACTACAATGAGCAGTTCTTC	CSARDYNEQFF
.	TRBV6-6	TRBJ2-3	TRBD1	TGTGCCAGCAATCCCAGACAGGGGGTAGGAGATACGCAGTATTTT	CASNPRQGVGDTQYF
.	TRBV11-1	TRBJ2-2	.	TGTGCCAGCAGCTTTTGGCGGGACAGCGGCACCGGGGAGCTGTTTTTT	CASSFWRDSGTGELFF
.	TRBV9	TRBJ2-7	TRBD1	TGTGCCAGCAGCGTAGAGCAGGGGGCTACCTACGAGCAGTACTTC	CASSVEQGATYEQYF
.	TRBV18	TRBJ1-4	.	TGTGCCAGCTCACCGGGCGGACAGCGTAATGAAAAACTGTTTTTT	CASSPGGQRNEKLFF
.	TRBV5-6	TRBJ2-7	.	TGTGCCAGCAGCTTGGAGTGGATCCCCTACGAGCAGTACTTC	CASSLEWIPYEQYF
.	TRBV5-1	TRBJ2-6	TRBD1	TGCGCCAGCAAGTTAGGGACAGCGCACTCTGGGGCCAACGTCCTGACTTTC	CASKLGTAHSGANVLTF
.	TRBV5-4	TRBJ2-3	.	TGTGCCAGCAGCGGTCCTGGGGGTACGCAGTATTTT	CASSGPGGTQYF
.	TRBV5-4	TRBJ1-4	.	TGTGCCAGCAGCCTTGGGCCACCAACTAATGAAAAACTGTTTTTT	CASSLGPPTNEKLFF
.	TRBV7-9	TRBJ2-7	TRBD2	TGTGCCAGCAGCGCAGCCGGGACTAGGGTACACGAGCAGTACTTC	CASSAAGTRVHEQYF
.	TRBV25-1	TRBJ2-7	.	TGTGCCAGCAGTGCGACTGGAACCTACGAGCAGTACTTC	CASSATGTYEQYF
.	TRBV10-1	TRBJ2-7	TRBD1	TGCGCCAGCAGTTTGGGACAGAGCCAAGTCTACGAGCAGTACTTC	CASSLGQSQVYEQYF
.	TRBV5-4	TRBJ1-2	.	TGTGCCAGCAGCTTGGTAAAGGGCGTAGGGGTGGATGGCTACACCTTC	CASSLVKGVGVDGYTF
.	TRBV10-3	TRBJ1-2	TRBD1	TGTGCCATCAGTGAGTCGCCCGGGACAGGGTTTGGCTACACCTTC	CAISESPGTGFGYTF
.	TRBV10-3	TRBJ2-3	.	TGTGCCATCAGTGTTCTCGGGACCGGCCCAGATACGCAGTATTTT	CAISVLGTGPDTQYF
.	TRBV27	TRBJ1-2	TRBD1	TGTGCCAGCAGTTTAATACAGGGGGGTGGCTACACCTTC	CASSLIQGGGYTF
once	TRBV28	TRBJ2-1	TRBD1	TGTGCCAGCAGTCGAATTAAACAGGGGGGTTTTTACAATGAGCAGTTCTTC	CASSRIKQGGFYNEQFF
.	TRBV11-2	TRBJ1-5	TRBD1	TGTGCCAGCAGCTTGTCGTTCGACAGGGGGCTAAATCAGCCCCAGCATTTT	CASSLSFDRGLNQPQHF
once	TRBV7-2	TRBJ2-1	TRBD2	TGTGCCAGCAGCCGGGGACTAGCGGGCGTCGGTGAGCAGTTCTTC	CASSRGLAGVGEQFF
.	TRBV9	TRBJ2-1	.	TGTGCCAGCAGCGCACGGGACCTCCTAGGGGGGCAGTTCTTC	CASSARDLLGGQFF
.	TRBV15	TRBJ2-2	.	TGTGCCACCAGCAGAGTAGGACCCCCCGGGGAGCTGTTTTTT	CATSRVGPPGELFF
.	TRBV5-1	TRBJ1-1	TRBD1	TGCGCCAGCAGCCGTGGGACAGCCGTGAACACTGAAGCTTTCTTT	CASSRGTAVNTEAFF
.	TRBV2	TRBJ2-7	TRBD1	TGTGCCAGCGCCGGGACAGGGTCCTACGAGCAGTACTTC	CASAGTGSYEQYF
.	TRBV6-5	TRBJ2-2	.	TGTGCCAGCAGTTCATCTAGGGGGAGCGGGGAGCTGTTTTTT	CASSSSRGSGELFF
.	TRBV29-1	TRBJ2-1	TRBD2	TGCAGCGTTGAATTGGGGCTAGCGGGATACAATGAGCAGTTCTTC	CSVELGLAGYNEQFF
.	TRBV7-8	TRBJ1-2	.	TGTGCCAGCAGCTTGGGACAATCTAACTATGGCTACACCTTC	CASSLGQSNYGYTF
.	TRBV9	TRBJ2-1	.	TGTGCCAGCAGCGTAGAGAGTTCCGGCGGTGAGCAGTTCTTC	CASSVESSGGEQFF
.	TRBV6-5	TRBJ2-1	TRBD1	TGTGCCAGCAGGAAACCGGGACAGTTAAATGAGCAGTTCTTC	CASRKPGQLNEQFF
.	TRBV11-3	TRBJ2-7	.	TGTGCCAGCAGCTCCATAGTTGGGGAGCAGTACTTC	CASSSIVGEQYF
.	TRBV11-2	TRBJ2-2	.	TGTGCCAGCAGCCCGAGGAGGTCGGCCGGGGAGCTGTTTTTT	CASSPRRSAGELFF
.	TRBV28	TRBJ1-3	.	TGTGCCAGCAGTTTCTGGGGTGCTGCTTCTGGAAACACCATATATTTT	CASSFWGAASGNTIYF
.	TRBV6-5	TRBJ2-2	.	TGTGCCAGCAAGAAAGCGGTGAACACCGGGGAGCTGTTTTTT	CASKKAVNTGELFF
once	TRBV6-5	TRBJ2-7	.	TGTGCCAGCAGTGGGACACGCTTGCGCGAGCAGTACTTC	CASSGTRLREQYF
.	TRBV7-2	TRBJ2-1	TRBD2	TGTGCCAGCAGCGCAAGCGGGAGGACTAACAATGAGCAGTTCTTC	CASSASGRTNNEQFF
.	TRBV19	TRBJ1-3	.	TGTGCCAGTAGTACGGAGCTGCGGTCCGCCTCTGGAAACACCATATATTTT	CASSTELRSASGNTIYF
.	TRBV7-2	TRBJ1-5	.	TGTGCCAGCAGCTCTCAGGGCGGACTCAATCAGCCCCAGCATTTT	CASSSQGGLNQPQHF
.	TRBV7-3	TRBJ1-5	.	TGTGCCAGCAGCTTAGAGCACAGCAATCAGCCCCAGCATTTT	CASSLEHSNQPQHF
.	TRBV6-5	TRBJ1-1	.	TGTGCCAGCAGTTACGGGGCGGACACTGAAGCTTTCTTT	CASSYGADTEAFF
.	TRBV4-1	TRBJ2-7	TRBD2	TGCGCCAGCAGCCCACCGACTAGCGGGAGTGTCGAGCAGTACTTC	CASSPPTSGSVEQYF
.	TRBV18	TRBJ2-1	.	TGTGCCAGCTCACAGGGGCGCGAGGGTGATGAGCAGTTCTTC	CASSQGREGDEQFF
once	TRBV19	TRBJ2-7	TRBD1	TGTGCCAGTAGTAACCCACGGACAGGGAGGAACGAGCAGTACTTC	CASSNPRTGRNEQYF